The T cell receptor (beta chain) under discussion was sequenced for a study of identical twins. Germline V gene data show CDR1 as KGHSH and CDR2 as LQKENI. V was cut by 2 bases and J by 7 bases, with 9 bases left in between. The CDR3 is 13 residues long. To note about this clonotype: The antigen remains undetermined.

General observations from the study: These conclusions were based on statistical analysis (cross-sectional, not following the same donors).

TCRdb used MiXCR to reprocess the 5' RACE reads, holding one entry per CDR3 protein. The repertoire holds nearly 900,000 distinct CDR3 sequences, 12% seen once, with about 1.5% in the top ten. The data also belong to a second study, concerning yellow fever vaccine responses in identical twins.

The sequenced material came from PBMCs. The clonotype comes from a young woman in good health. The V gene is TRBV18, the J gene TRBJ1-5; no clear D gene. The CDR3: CASSPISGQPQHF. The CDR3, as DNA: TGTGCCAGCTCACCAATAAGCGGACAGCCCCAGCATTTT. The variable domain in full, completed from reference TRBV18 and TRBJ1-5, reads NAGVMQNPRHLVRRRGQEARLRCSPMKGHSHVYWYRQLPEEGLKFMVYLQKENIIDESGMPKERFSAEFPKEGPSILRIQQVVRGDSAAYFCASSPISGQPQHFGDGTRLSIL.